Detailed here is one T cell receptor (beta chain). What it binds is not known. The data originate from a study of beta chain features in type 1 diabetes. CD45RO/CCR7/CD25/CD127/CD95/CD27 separated CD4+ naive, central memory, regulatory and stem cell-like memory cells by sorting. Points from the study as a whole: Within each of all four CD4+ subsets, Type 1 diabetes patients had TCRB CDR3s that were moderately but significantly shorter. Patients' naive, central memory and Treg TCRB repertoires seemed closer to one another than those of healthy donors.

The study reverse transcribed the entire isolated RNA, so it sequenced expressed TCRB transcripts. Generated by immunoSEQ multiplex PCR, the TCRdb table keeps only in-frame clones and is missing some. The table includes fewer than 400,000 clones, less than 9.5% detected once. CDR3 size: 16 residues. Trimming left V 1 base short and J 2 bases short, with 14 bases between. CDR1 and CDR2 from the germline V gene are SGHRS and YFSETQ. V gene TRBV5-1 combines with J gene TRBJ2-3; tentative D call: TRBD1 (5 bases). The sample taken for sequencing was central memory CD4+ T cells from blood. This clonotype originated in a woman between 18 and 29 years old in good health. CDR3 residues: CASSLTSPRDTDTQYF. The DNA of the CDR3 is TGCGCCAGCAGCTTGACGAGTCCCAGGGACACAGATACGCAGTATTTT. Looking up the rest from reference TRBV5-1 and TRBJ2-3 gives the full variable domain: KAGVTQTPRYLIKTRGQQVTLSCSPISGHRSVSWYQQTPGQGLQFLFEYFSETQRNKGNFPGRFSGRQFSNSRSEMNVSTLELGDSALYLCASSLTSPRDTDTQYFGPGTRLTVL.